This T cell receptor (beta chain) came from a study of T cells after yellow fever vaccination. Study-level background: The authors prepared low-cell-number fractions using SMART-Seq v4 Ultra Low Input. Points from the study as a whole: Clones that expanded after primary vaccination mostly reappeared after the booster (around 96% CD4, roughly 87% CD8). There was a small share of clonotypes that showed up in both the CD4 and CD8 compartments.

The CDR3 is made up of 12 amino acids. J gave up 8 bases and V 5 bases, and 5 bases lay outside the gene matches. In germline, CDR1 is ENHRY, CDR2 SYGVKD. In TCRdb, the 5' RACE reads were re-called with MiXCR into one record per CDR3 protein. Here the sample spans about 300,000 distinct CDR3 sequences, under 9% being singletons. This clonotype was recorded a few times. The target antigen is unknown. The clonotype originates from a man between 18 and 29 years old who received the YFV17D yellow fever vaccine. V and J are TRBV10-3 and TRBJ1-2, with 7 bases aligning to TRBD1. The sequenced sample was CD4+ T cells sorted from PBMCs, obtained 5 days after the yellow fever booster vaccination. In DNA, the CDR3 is TGTGCCATCAGTAGAACAGGGGAAGGCTACACCTTC. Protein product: CAISRTGEGYTF.